A selection of T cell receptor beta chains follows, all from one sample in a study of CD8 T cells in ankylosing spondylitis. MiXCR, run by TCRdb on the 5' RACE reads, gives a single entry per CDR3 protein. The table shows more than 150,000 distinct CDR3 sequences, with roughly 10% occurring only once. Material: blood, either unsorted or a sorted T cell fraction (not recorded which). The receptors stem from a male donor with ankylosing spondylitis or in good health (not recorded which). CDR3s include the opening cysteine and the closing phenylalanine or tryptophan. The D gene is left open where the match is weak. The size entry is marked missing in some rows and otherwise reads once, few, many or a size class.

clone_size	cdr3_length	v_call	j_call	d_call	cdr3_nt	cdr3_aa
-	18	TRBV9	TRBJ2-1	TRBD2	TGTGCCAGCAGCGTGGGACTAGCGGGAGACAAGAACCTCAATGAGCAGTTCTTC	CASSVGLAGDKNLNEQFF
-	16	TRBV3-1	TRBJ2-1	TRBD2	TGTGCCAGCAGCCCCATCACTAGCGGGGAAGGCAATGAGCAGTTCTTC	CASSPITSGEGNEQFF
many	12	TRBV29-1	TRBJ1-2	-	TGCAGCGTTGAATCGGTAGACTATGGCTACACCTTC	CSVESVDYGYTF
-	14	TRBV30	TRBJ1-5	-	TGTGCCTTAGGCAGGGGAGGGAGCAATCAGCCCCAGCATTTT	CALGRGGSNQPQHF
many	15	TRBV29-1	TRBJ1-2	TRBD1	TGCAGCGCCCACGGGGGGACAGCTTATAACTATGGCTACACCTTC	CSAHGGTAYNYGYTF
-	13	TRBV7-2	TRBJ2-5	-	TGTGCCAGCAGCCTTTTGACACAAGAGACCCAGTACTTC	CASSLLTQETQYF
many	15	TRBV20-1	TRBJ1-1	-	TGCAGTGCTATGAAGAGCCCTGGAGGGTATACTGAAGCTTTCTTT	CSAMKSPGGYTEAFF
many	11	TRBV5-1	TRBJ2-2	-	TGCGCCAGCAGCTCCACCGGGGAGCTGTTTTTT	CASSSTGELFF
many	15	TRBV20-1	TRBJ2-1	-	TGCAGTGCTCTGGCCGGCTGGACCTCCTACAATGAGCAGTTCTTC	CSALAGWTSYNEQFF
few	19	TRBV6-5	TRBJ2-3	TRBD2	TGTGCCAGCAGTTACCTAGGGGTAGCGGGGGGGCCCGGCACAGATACGCAGTATTTT	CASSYLGVAGGPGTDTQYF
many	15	TRBV6-2/TRBV6-3	TRBJ2-7	-	TGTGCCAGCAGTTACCCAGCGGGCGCCTCCTACGAGCAGTACTTC	CASSYPAGASYEQYF
-	16	TRBV7-7	TRBJ2-5	TRBD1	TGTGCCAGCAGCCTTGGACAGGGGGCGAGTTTGGAGACCCAGTACTTC	CASSLGQGASLETQYF
-	13	TRBV12-3/TRBV12-4	TRBJ1-1	TRBD1	TGTGCCAGCACCCAGGGACAGGGACCGAGAGCTTTCTTT	CASTQGQGPRAFF
many	15	TRBV5-4	TRBJ2-2	-	TGTGCCAGCAGCCTCAGCACAGCTAGCACCGGGGAGCTGTTTTTT	CASSLSTASTGELFF
-	11	TRBV11-3	TRBJ1-1	-	TGTGCCAGCAGCGCGGGACGGAAAGCTTTCTTT	CASSAGRKAFF
few	15	TRBV14	TRBJ2-1	TRBD2	TGTGCCAGCAGCCAAAAAGTGGGCGGGAGCTATGAGCAGTTCTTC	CASSQKVGGSYEQFF
many	14	TRBV5-1	TRBJ1-2	TRBD1	TGCGCCAGCAGCTTGGCCCGACAGGGCTATGGCTACACCTTC	CASSLARQGYGYTF
many	12	TRBV12-3/TRBV12-4	TRBJ1-2	-	TGTGCCAGCAGTTTAGATCCCCGAGGGTACACCTTC	CASSLDPRGYTF
few	15	TRBV7-2	TRBJ2-1	-	TGTGCCAGCAGCTTAGTGGACTACACATACAATGAGCAGTTCTTC	CASSLVDYTYNEQFF
-	16	TRBV11-3	TRBJ2-2	-	TGTGCCAGCAGCCCAGGGGGACTAACTAAGACCGGGGAGCTGTTTTTT	CASSPGGLTKTGELFF